The T cell receptor beta chain described here comes from a study of human T cells and chemical hapten exposure. Study context: Enrolled patients were predominantly female and had alopecia areata, totalis or universalis. Findings and limits, study-wide: Correlating positively with patch test score were the PT1 expanded TCR counts.

This clonotype was picked up a small number of times. Its matching antigen is unknown. This CDR3 is 11 amino acids long. Time point specified: patch test 3, about 24 weeks after DPC sensitization. Described treatment: therapeutic diphenylcyclopropenone sensitization with weekly scalp DPC. Total RNA was extracted from unfractionated whole blood. The library attached unique molecular identifiers to individual cDNA molecules. In the original analysis: With a range of about 20,000 to 690,600, the median per sample was around 97,000 TCRs. TCRdb independently ran MiXCR on the RACE reads; one entry per CDR3 protein. The authors' filters were not applied to this entry. The repertoire holds over 35,000 distinct CDR3 sequences, with 10% to 15% as singletons.

The chain links TRBV21-1 to TRBJ2-7; the table assigns TRBD1, which was not confirmed against the DNA. TRBV21-1 is noted as a pseudogene. Sequencing was performed on whole blood, taken in connection with sensitization to the hapten diphenylcyclopropenone (DPC). The receptor comes from a woman between 40 and 55 years old with alopecia areata. Some clones in this sample may be carry-over from other donors' samples. CDR3 DNA: TGTGCCACACGGGGGGGCTACGAGCAGTACTTC. This encodes CATRGGYEQYF.